The 16 T cell receptor beta chains given below trace back to one sample, sequenced in a study of CD4 and CD8 cells across lung adenocarcinoma regions. TCRdb analysed the PCR reads with MiXCR anew, one entry per CDR3 protein. Of around 20,000 distinct CDR3 sequences in the sample, more than 45% were seen once. The sequenced sample consisted of CD8+ T cells from the center of a lung tumor. These receptor sequences come from a female donor with lung adenocarcinoma. The CD4 and CD8 labels of this study may be unreliable.

This clonotype is deemed medium-sized. This sequence joins TRBV7-2 and TRBJ2-7; 13 bases align to TRBD2. The CDR3 has 16 residues. Germline V gene sequence: CDR1 SGHTA, CDR2 FQGNSA. V dropped 1 base and J dropped 2; count of bases not matched to a gene: 2. CDR3 DNA: TGTGCCAGCAGCTTAGATGGGACTAGCGGGGCCTACGAGCAGTACTTC. Amino acid sequence: CASSLDGTSGAYEQYF. The full variable domain, rest sourced from reference TRBV7-2 and TRBJ2-7, is GAGVSQSPSNKVTEKGKDVELRCDPISGHTALYWYRQSLGQGLEFLIYFQGNSAPDKSGLPSDRFSAERTGGSVSTLTIQRTQQEDSAVYLCASSLDGTSGAYEQYFGPGTRLTVT.

V usage is TRBV12-3 or TRBV12-4 and J usage is TRBJ2-5; 8 bases agree with TRBD2. Matching the DNA end better, TRBJ2-3 makes the J call doubtful. CDR3 length: 14 residues. CDR3 DNA: TGTGCGGGGAGCGGGGGACCTGGCCAAGAGACCCAGTATTTT. Its translation: CAGSGGPGQETQYF.

Comments on this clonotype: An end of the junction does not agree with germline; a read error may underlie this. The J gene is TRBJ2-1, the V gene TRBV6-5, with D possibly TRBD1 on 5 matching bases. This CDR3 comprises 14 residues. Germline loops: CDR1 MNHEY, CDR2 SVGAGI. CDR3 sequence: CASSYYADTGEQFF. The CDR3 bases are TGTGCCAGCAGTTACTATGCGGACACCGGTGAGCAGTTCTTT.

The chain links TRBV6-1 to TRBJ1-5; maybe TRBD1 (6 bases). Trimming removed 7 bases from V and 1 base from J, with 8 bases in between. Germline loops: CDR1 MNHNS, CDR2 SASEGT. The CDR3 loop spans 13 amino acids. The CDR3 region has the DNA TGTGCCAGCACCGGGACAAGCAATCAGCCCCAGCATTTT. This sequence encodes CASTGTSNQPQHF.

This clonotype was found a few times. The rearrangement uses TRBV7-2 and TRBJ2-1, with D possibly TRBD2 on 7 matching bases. V gave up 1 base and J gave up 7 bases, with 14 bases separating them. The germline V gene has CDR1 SGHTA and CDR2 FQGNSA. The CDR3 contains 15 residues. The CDR3 nucleotides read TGTGCCAGCAGCTTAGACGGGGGGCCTAGGAATGAGCAGTTCTTC. Its protein product is CASSLDGGPRNEQFF.

This clonotype has more than one count but fewer than ten. This chain uses TRBV5-1 with TRBJ2-2, with TRBD1 identical over 9 bases. There are 15 residues in the CDR3. Germline V gives CDR1 SGHRS, CDR2 YFSETQ. The V segment lost 4 bases and the J segment 5 bases; nucleotides outside the gene matches: 6. CDR3 protein: CASSEAGQGTGELFF. The CDR3 coding sequence is TGCGCCAGCAGCGAGGCGGGACAGGGTACCGGGGAGCTGTTTTTT.

This clonotype was observed a few times. The genes are TRBV14 and TRBJ2-5, with 9 bases identical to TRBD2. This CDR3 region has 15 residues. The germline V gene encodes CDR1 SGHDN and CDR2 FVKESK. The V segment lost 7 bases and the J segment 4 bases; nucleotides outside the gene matches: 10. CDR3 region: CASNPIAGVGETQYF. CDR3 DNA sequence: TGTGCCAGCAACCCAATAGCGGGAGTAGGAGAGACCCAGTACTTC. Drawing the rest from reference TRBV14 and TRBJ2-5, the complete variable domain is EAGVTQFPSHSVIEKGQTVTLRCDPISGHDNLYWYRRVMGKEIKFLLHFVKESKQDESGMPNNRFLAERTGGTYSTLKVQPAELEDSGVYFCASNPIAGVGETQYFGPGTRLLVL.

The genes are TRBV10-1 and TRBJ1-4; 11 bases are a match to TRBD1. Trimming removed 0 bases from V and 7 bases from J; junction bases left unmatched: 7. Germline V lookup: CDR1 WNHNN, CDR2 SYGVQD (reference sequence). CDR3 length: 17 residues. The CDR3 spells CASSESRTGGLGEKLFF. CDR3 DNA sequence: TGCGCCAGCAGTGAGTCACGGACAGGGGGCTTGGGTGAAAAACTGTTTTTT.

This clonotype came up many times. This sequence joins TRBV12-3 or TRBV12-4 and TRBJ2-7; D might be TRBD1 (5 bases). Trimming shortened V by 3 bases and J by 2 bases, and 11 bases separated the two germline ends. The CDR3 runs to 14 residues. This CDR3 is CASSLQGSTYEQYF. CDR3 coding DNA: TGTGCCAGCAGTTTGCAGGGAAGCACCTACGAGCAGTACTTC.

The rearrangement uses TRBV12-3 or TRBV12-4 and TRBJ2-5; D remains ambiguous. CDR3 size: 13 residues. Trimming shortened V by 3 bases and J by 5 bases, and 10 bases separated the two germline ends. The CDR3: CASSFVSAETQYF. The CDR3 DNA follows: TGTGCCAGCAGTTTTGTCTCGGCGGAGACCCAGTACTTC.

This clonotype occurred many times. The genes are TRBV6-1 and TRBJ2-1; 8 bases are a match to TRBD1. Gene TRBJ2-7 matches the end of the DNA better, so the J call may be wrong. The CDR3 runs to 13 residues. Germline V gives CDR1 MNHNS, CDR2 SASEGT. CDR3 sequence: CASSADRVGEQYF. CDR3 nucleotide sequence: TGTGCCAGCAGTGCGGACAGGGTTGGCGAGCAGTACTTC.

V and J are TRBV7-6 and TRBJ2-6; possibly TRBD1 for D (5 bases). Germline lookup yields CDR1 SGHVS and CDR2 FNYEAQ. The V and J ends lost 2 bases and 4 bases respectively, with 18 bases between them. This CDR3 contains 18 residues. For the CDR3, the DNA is TGTGCCAGCAGCTTATATCAGGGCCCATCTCTGGGGGCCAACGTCCTGACTTTC. Translating it yields CASSLYQGPSLGANVLTF.

The chain recombines TRBV4-2 with TRBJ2-1; 9 nucleotides align to TRBD2. The V segment lost 4 bases and the J segment 5 bases; nucleotides outside the gene matches: 3. Germline V gene data show CDR1 as LGHNA and CDR2 as YNFKEQ. This CDR3 comprises 14 residues. The CDR3 region is CASSPGTSNNEQFF. DNA of the CDR3: TGTGCCAGCAGCCCCGGGACTAGCAACAATGAGCAGTTCTTC.

This clonotype was counted ten times or more. The chain uses TRBV6-1 and TRBJ1-5, with D unclear. V was cut by 5 bases and J by 5 bases, with 4 bases left in between. Germline V gene data show CDR1 as MNHNS and CDR2 as SASEGT. This CDR3 spans 11 amino acids. The CDR3 reads CASSKDQPQHF. CDR3 bases: TGTGCCAGCAGTAAGGATCAGCCCCAGCATTTT.

The sample holds many counts of this clonotype. The genes are TRBV6-1 and TRBJ2-5, with TRBD2 identical over 7 bases. The last part of the DNA fits TRBJ2-7 better; the J call may be wrong. The germline V gene encodes CDR1 MNHNS and CDR2 SASEGT. CDR3 length: 14 residues. CDR3 sequence reads: CASRDWDYGYEQYF. The CDR3 DNA reads as TGTGCCAGCAGGGATTGGGACTATGGCTACGAGCAGTACTTC.

The chain is built from TRBV2 and TRBJ2-3; 10 positions agree with TRBD2. Germline assignment: CDR1 SNHLY and CDR2 FYNNEI. The CDR3 has 15 amino acids. The V gene end was trimmed by 7 bases and the J gene end by 0 bases; junction bases not matched to a gene: 4. The CDR3 region is CASMRTSGSTDTQYF. The CDR3 nucleotides are TGTGCCAGCATGAGGACTAGCGGAAGCACAGATACGCAGTATTTT.